These T cell receptor beta chains were read from a single sample in a study of shared clonotypes between healthy human individuals. Some clones are missing from TCRdb's copy, which holds only in-frame ones; the method was immunoSEQ multiplex PCR. This sample has around 1.9 million clones, with over 85% found just once. Sequencing was done on a sample of naive CD8+ T cells from PBMCs. These receptors came from a man younger than 30 in good health. Some clones in this sample may be carry-over from other donors' samples. Each CDR3 is given with its conserved first and last residue. Each record gives: V gene, clone size, D gene, J gene, CDR3 protein, CDR3 DNA. A D gene is named only where the DNA matches it firmly. Part of the rows lack a size; the others show once, few, many or a class for expanded clones.

TRBV7-2	.	.	TRBJ2-1	CASRGPRVPYNEQFF	TGTGCCAGCAGGGGACCTCGAGTCCCCTACAATGAGCAGTTCTTC
TRBV6-5	once	.	TRBJ1-3	CASSYGNTIYF	TGTGCCAGCAGCTATGGAAACACCATATATTTT
TRBV19	.	.	TRBJ1-1	CASMGWTPNTEAFF	TGTGCCAGTATGGGCTGGACACCCAACACTGAAGCTTTCTTT
TRBV4-3	.	.	TRBJ1-2	CASSQDRRANGYGYTF	TGCGCCAGCAGCCAAGATAGGAGGGCTAACGGCTATGGCTACACCTTC
TRBV27	.	TRBD2	TRBJ2-1	CASSLWAGGLNNEQFF	TGTGCCAGCAGTTTATGGGCGGGAGGTCTTAACAATGAGCAGTTCTTC
TRBV9	once	.	TRBJ2-7	CASSVGEAPYEQYF	TGTGCCAGCAGCGTAGGGGAGGCCCCCTACGAGCAGTACTTC
TRBV13	.	TRBD2	TRBJ2-3	CASRKTSGITDTQYF	TGTGCCAGCAGAAAGACTAGCGGAATCACAGATACGCAGTATTTT
TRBV28	.	TRBD1	TRBJ1-2	CASSLTTGGTIGYTF	TGTGCCAGCAGTTTGACGACAGGGGGGACTATTGGCTACACCTTC
TRBV28	.	.	TRBJ1-4	CASSYFGVREKLFF	TGTGCCAGCAGTTATTTCGGGGTTCGGGAAAAACTGTTTTTT
TRBV6-5	.	TRBD1	TRBJ2-7	CASSYDRGTYYEQYF	TGTGCCAGCAGTTACGACAGGGGAACCTACTACGAGCAGTACTTC
TRBV7-9	.	.	TRBJ2-7	CATSGLKAPNTYEQYF	TGTGCCACCTCAGGGTTGAAGGCACCAAACACCTACGAGCAGTACTTC
TRBV27	.	.	TRBJ2-7	CASSLSWDARDYEQYF	TGTGCCAGCAGTTTATCCTGGGACGCCCGGGACTACGAGCAGTACTTC
TRBV7-6	.	.	TRBJ2-3	CASSPSQDTQYF	TGTGCCAGCAGCCCCAGTCAAGATACGCAGTATTTT
TRBV28	.	TRBD1	TRBJ1-1	CASSLGGGWEAFF	TGTGCCAGCAGTTTGGGAGGGGGCTGGGAAGCTTTCTTT
TRBV6-1	.	.	TRBJ1-1	CASSDAFF	TGTGCCAGCAGTGACGCTTTCTTT
TRBV6-6	.	.	TRBJ1-1	CASSYKVNTEAFF	TGTGCCAGCAGTTACAAGGTGAACACTGAAGCTTTCTTT
TRBV10-3	.	TRBD1	TRBJ1-1	CAISEGTGVMNTEAFF	TGTGCCATCAGTGAAGGGACAGGGGTCATGAACACTGAAGCTTTCTTT
TRBV7-9	.	TRBD1	TRBJ2-7	CASKGTGEHYEQYF	TGTGCCAGCAAAGGGACAGGGGAACACTACGAGCAGTACTTC
TRBV27	.	.	TRBJ2-1	CASSSVPGVNEQFF	TGTGCCAGCAGTTCCGTCCCCGGGGTAAATGAGCAGTTCTTC
TRBV27	.	TRBD1	TRBJ2-7	CASRKIQGMIFEQYF	TGTGCCAGCAGGAAAATACAGGGGATGATTTTCGAGCAGTACTTC
TRBV28	.	.	TRBJ2-3	CASSSETRDTQYF	TGTGCCAGCAGTTCGGAAACACGAGATACGCAGTATTTT
TRBV6-1	.	.	TRBJ1-2	CASSDWPGAEGYTF	TGTGCCAGCAGTGATTGGCCGGGGGCGGAGGGCTACACCTTC
TRBV4-1	.	TRBD2	TRBJ2-1	CASSRVAGGSYNEQFF	TGCGCCAGCAGCCGAGTAGCGGGAGGCTCCTACAATGAGCAGTTCTTC
TRBV19	.	TRBD1	TRBJ1-5	CASSIGAGGRQPQHF	TGTGCCAGTAGTATAGGGGCAGGGGGTCGACAGCCCCAGCATTTT
TRBV10-2	once	.	TRBJ2-7	CASTDGYEQYF	TGCGCCAGCACGGACGGGTACGAGCAGTACTTC
TRBV15	.	.	TRBJ2-3	CATSRESGLSTDTQYF	TGTGCCACCAGCAGAGAGTCAGGGCTCAGCACAGATACGCAGTATTTT
TRBV5-1	.	TRBD1	TRBJ2-7	CASSLTRDSSYEQYF	TGCGCCAGCAGCTTGACCAGGGACAGCTCCTACGAGCAGTACTTC
TRBV27	once	.	TRBJ1-2	CASSFRPGYTF	TGTGCCAGCAGTTTCAGGCCGGGCTACACCTTC
TRBV7-3	.	TRBD2	TRBJ2-3	CASSLRAGGPDTQYF	TGTGCCAGCAGCCTAAGGGCGGGAGGGCCGGATACGCAGTATTTT
TRBV10-3	few	.	TRBJ1-2	CAISESKDGDYGYTF	TGTGCCATCAGTGAGTCGAAGGACGGAGACTATGGCTACACCTTC
TRBV30	.	.	TRBJ2-7	CAWNRGSFKDEQYF	TGTGCCTGGAATCGGGGGAGCTTTAAGGACGAGCAGTACTTC
TRBV6-1	.	.	TRBJ1-5	CASSAPYSNQPQHF	TGTGCCAGCAGTGCCCCTTATAGCAATCAGCCCCAGCATTTT
TRBV5-4	.	.	TRBJ2-1	CASSLGENEQFF	TGTGCCAGCAGCTTGGGAGAGAATGAGCAGTTCTTC
TRBV6-1	.	.	TRBJ2-5	CASTEDWERETQYF	TGTGCCAGCACAGAAGATTGGGAGCGAGAGACCCAGTACTTC
TRBV25-1	.	.	TRBJ2-7	CATRLKGGYGEQYF	TGTGCCACCAGGCTTAAGGGGGGGTACGGCGAGCAGTACTTC
TRBV27	.	TRBD1	TRBJ2-5	CASSQRTGQETQYF	TGTGCCAGCAGTCAGCGGACAGGACAAGAGACCCAGTACTTC
TRBV7-2	.	.	TRBJ2-7	CASSFSGREQYF	TGTGCCAGCAGCTTTAGTGGGCGAGAGCAGTACTTC
TRBV11-2	.	.	TRBJ2-7	CASSLLLMGEQYF	TGTGCCAGCAGCTTATTGCTTATGGGCGAGCAGTACTTC
TRBV9	.	TRBD1	TRBJ2-3	CASSVGQGVTDTQYF	TGTGCCAGCAGCGTAGGACAGGGGGTGACAGATACGCAGTATTTT
TRBV7-9	.	TRBD1	TRBJ1-5	CASSRTLGQGKEPQHF	TGTGCCAGCAGTCGGACCCTTGGACAGGGAAAGGAGCCCCAGCATTTT
TRBV7-9	.	TRBD1	TRBJ1-1	CASSPGEQGWNTEAFF	TGTGCCAGCAGCCCAGGGGAACAGGGGTGGAACACTGAAGCTTTCTTT
TRBV7-2	once	TRBD2	TRBJ2-3	CASSLLAGGTDTQYF	TGTGCCAGCAGCCTTCTGGCGGGAGGCACAGATACGCAGTATTTT
TRBV30	.	.	TRBJ2-7	CAWRPRDGTYEQYF	TGTGCCTGGAGACCCCGGGACGGCACCTACGAGCAGTACTTC
TRBV27	.	TRBD2	TRBJ2-2	CASSLLGSWVAGADTGELFF	TGTGCCAGCAGTTTATTGGGTTCCTGGGTAGCGGGTGCTGACACCGGGGAGCTGTTTTTT
TRBV5-1	few	.	TRBJ2-1	CASSLDGVNEQFF	TGCGCCAGCAGCTTGGACGGAGTGAATGAGCAGTTCTTC
TRBV5-1	.	.	TRBJ1-4	CASSASDSGGGPNEKLFF	TGCGCCAGCAGCGCGTCCGACTCCGGCGGGGGACCAAATGAAAAACTGTTTTTT
TRBV6-5	.	TRBD1	TRBJ2-7	CASKPGTGAREQYF	TGTGCCAGCAAGCCGGGGACAGGGGCTCGCGAGCAGTACTTC
TRBV5-5	.	TRBD1	TRBJ1-2	CASSYYGQAGGYTF	TGTGCCAGCAGCTATTACGGACAGGCCGGTGGCTACACCTTC
TRBV27	few	TRBD1	TRBJ1-1	CASSQTGGLNTEAFF	TGTGCCAGCAGCCAAACAGGGGGTTTGAACACTGAAGCTTTCTTT
TRBV4-1	.	TRBD1	TRBJ1-3	CASSQDRVGNTIYF	TGCGCCAGCAGCCAGGACAGGGTCGGAAACACCATATATTTT
TRBV28	.	TRBD2	TRBJ2-5	CASPLGTSGAEQETQYF	TGTGCCAGCCCATTAGGGACTAGCGGGGCAGAACAAGAGACCCAGTACTTC
TRBV9	.	TRBD2	TRBJ2-6	CASSDRLAGGAGANVLTF	TGTGCCAGCAGCGATCGACTAGCGGGAGGAGCTGGGGCCAACGTCCTGACTTTC
TRBV7-9	once	.	TRBJ2-2	CASSLARTGELFF	TGTGCCAGCAGCTTAGCGCGCACCGGGGAGCTGTTTTTT
TRBV7-2	.	TRBD1	TRBJ2-1	CASSVRDRGPYNEQFF	TGTGCCAGCAGCGTCCGGGACAGGGGACCCTACAATGAGCAGTTCTTC
TRBV13	.	TRBD2	TRBJ2-7	CASSLAGTSGLPLSYEQYF	TGTGCCAGCAGCTTAGCCGGGACTAGCGGGCTGCCCCTCTCCTACGAGCAGTACTTC
TRBV6-5	.	TRBD1	TRBJ2-3	CASSLGQGADTQYF	TGTGCCAGCAGCCTAGGACAGGGCGCAGATACGCAGTATTTT